One and the same sample provided the 32 T cell receptor beta chains below, sequenced in a study of blood T cell repertoires in COVID-19. Sequenced by immunoSEQ multiplex PCR; TCRdb stores in-frame clones only, minus some. The sample has roughly 130,000 clones; over 85% are singletons. The specimen sequenced was peripheral blood. Every receptor here comes from a middle-aged man with active COVID-19.

The chain uses TRBV6-5 and TRBJ2-7; TRBD1 is a possible D gene (6 bases). The ends were cut back, 5 bases at V and 1 base at J, with 9 bases in the middle. Germline-derived CDR1 and CDR2 are MNHEY and SVGAGI. The CDR3 is made up of 13 amino acids. CDR3 DNA: TGTGCCAGCAGTCAACAGGGTTCCTACGAGCAGTACTTC. Its protein product is CASSQQGSYEQYF.

The chain carries TRBV6-1 and TRBJ2-7, with D perhaps matching TRBD2 (6 bases). The CDR3 covers 15 residues. V was shortened by 3 bases and J by 0 bases, with 12 bases between the two germline ends. Germline loops: CDR1 MNHNS, CDR2 SASEGT. DNA for the CDR3: TGTGCCAGCAGTGAGTGGGGCGGGACCTCCTACGAGCAGTACGTC. Translated: CASSEWGGTSYEQYV.

This clone came up once. The V and J genes are TRBV5-6 and TRBJ1-1, with D possibly matching TRBD1 (5 bases). V was pared by 5 bases and J by 1 base, with 12 bases between. Germline CDR1 and CDR2: SGHDT and YYEEEE. This CDR3 comprises 14 residues. CDR3 DNA sequence: TGTGCCAGCAGTTTGCTCGGACAGAACACTGAAGCTTTCTTT. It specifies CASSLLGQNTEAFF.

This rearrangement joins TRBV19 to TRBJ2-2; 9 bases are a match to TRBD2. Germline values: CDR1 LNHDA, CDR2 SQIVND (reference sequence). CDR3 size: 14 residues. V lost 5 bases to trimming and J lost 6 bases; unmatched junction nucleotides: 4. CDR3 nucleotides: TGTGCCAGTAGTCTAGCGGGAACCGCCGGGGAGCTGTTTTTT. It specifies CASSLAGTAGELFF.

V and J are TRBV29-1 and TRBJ1-1; the match to TRBD1 covers 7 bases. The germline gives CDR1 SQVTM, CDR2 ANQGSEA. With 5 bases clipped from V and 1 base from J, the junction kept 10 bases outside the gene matches. The length of the CDR3 is 15 residues. Here the CDR3 DNA reads TGCAGCGTTCGGCCCGGGACAGATAGGAACACTGAAGCTTTCTTT. Encoded protein: CSVRPGTDRNTEAFF. The whole variable domain, filled in from reference TRBV29-1 and TRBJ1-1, reads SAVISQKPSRDICQRGTSLTIQCQVDSQVTMMFWYRQQPGQSLTLIATANQGSEATYESGFVIDKFPISRPNLTFSTLTVSNMSPEDSSIYLCSVRPGTDRNTEAFFGQGTRLTVV.

The V and J genes are TRBV14 and TRBJ2-1; 10 positions agree with TRBD2. J gave up 3 bases and V 3 bases, and 5 bases lay outside the gene matches. CDR1 is SGHDN, CDR2 FVKESK, per germline. The length of the CDR3 is 16 residues. CDR3 protein: CASSQPRLAGYNEQFF. The CDR3 DNA reads TGTGCCAGCAGCCAGCCCCGACTAGCGGGCTACAATGAGCAGTTCTTC.

The chain carries TRBV6-6 and TRBJ2-3; D is perhaps TRBD1 (6 bases). Germline CDR1 MNHNY, CDR2 SVGAGI (reference sequence). The CDR3 is made up of 13 amino acids. Deletions cut 7 bases from V and 1 base from J, with 9 bases between. CDR3 nucleotides: TGTGCCAGCATCAAGGGGGGCACAGATACGCAGTATTTT. This translates into CASIKGGTDTQYF.

The count of this clone is one. J is TRBJ2-5 and V is TRBV3-1 (or the pseudogene TRBV3-2); D possibly corresponds to TRBD2 (6 bases). Trimming took 2 bases from V and 1 from J, leaving 11 bases between them. The CDR3 has 15 residues. Germline CDR1 reads LGHDT; CDR2 reads YNNKEL (reference sequence). The chain's CDR3 is CASSQLVAAQETQYF. The CDR3 region has the DNA TGTGCCAGCAGCCAACTGGTAGCGGCCCAAGAGACCCAGTACTTC.

This chain links TRBV10-3 with TRBJ2-3; no clear D. From germline, CDR1 is ENHRY and CDR2 SYGVKD. The CDR3 runs 12 residues. V gave up 2 bases and J gave up 10 bases, with 10 bases separating them. The DNA for the CDR3 is TGTGCCATCAGTGAGAATTTAGAGGCGCAGTATTTT. It codes for CAISENLEAQYF.

The chain uses TRBV5-1 and TRBJ2-3, with a weak D call TRBD2 (6 bases). Per germline, CDR1 SGHRS and CDR2 YFSETQ. V lost 4 bases and J lost 3, with 15 bases in between. There are 15 residues in the CDR3. CDR3 sequence reads: CASSPGTRFTDTQYF. CDR3 coding DNA: TGCGCCAGCAGCCCGGGGACTCGTTTTACAGATACGCAGTATTTT.

V usage is TRBV12-2 and J usage is TRBJ2-3; the table's D gene call, TRBD2, was not cross checked with the DNA. TRBV12-2 is a known pseudogene. The CDR3 is 20 amino acids. The CDR3 DNA sequence: TGTGCAAGTCGCTTAGCTACAGGACTAGCGGGGGGGCCAGGATCGGATACGCAGTATTTT. Its protein is CASRLATGLAGGPGSDTQYF.

The genes are TRBV3-1 (or the pseudogene TRBV3-2) and TRBJ1-2, with 8 bases fitting TRBD1. This CDR3 has 13 amino acids. Germline V gene data show CDR1 as LGHDT and CDR2 as YNNKEL (reference sequence). The V segment lost 4 bases and the J segment 2 bases; nucleotides outside the gene matches: 0. Here the CDR3 reads CASSRQGNYGYTF. CDR3 DNA sequence: TGTGCCAGCAGCCGACAGGGGAACTATGGCTACACCTTC.

The chain uses TRBV19 and TRBJ1-3, with D possibly matching TRBD1 (6 bases). CDR1 and CDR2 (germline): LNHDA, SQIVND (reference sequence). V gave up 5 bases and J gave up 0 bases, with 14 bases separating them. CDR3 length: 16 residues. This CDR3 is CASSLGGGRSGNTIYF. In DNA, the CDR3 is TGTGCCAGTAGTCTCGGGGGGGGCCGCTCTGGAAACACCATATATTTT.

V usage is TRBV5-6 and J usage is TRBJ2-2; tentatively, D is TRBD2 (6 bases). This CDR3 is built from 14 residues. V dropped 2 bases and J dropped 6 bases, with 11 bases sitting between them. CDR1 is SGHDT, CDR2 YYEEEE, per germline. This CDR3 is CASSFGGSAGELFF. CDR3 DNA sequence: TGTGCCAGCAGCTTCGGGGGTTCCGCCGGGGAGCTGTTTTTT.

About this clone: The DNA is left out, because the CDR3 cannot be placed on it with certainty; the CDR3 is given as TCRdb lists it. J is TRBJ1-2 and V is TRBV6-6. The CDR3 is 14 residues long, counting both termini. CDR1 and CDR2 (germline): MNHNY, SVGAGI (reference sequence). This CDR3 reads CASILGGPTYGYTF.

The chain carries TRBV19 and TRBJ2-2; 7 positions match TRBD2. CDR1 and CDR2 from the germline V gene are LNHDA and SQIVND (reference sequence). The CDR3 is 15 residues long. V was pared by 10 bases and J by 5 bases, with 13 bases of the junction left unmatched. CDR3 sequence: CATGEVRGKTGELFF. The CDR3 DNA sequence: TGTGCCACTGGGGAGGTGCGGGGGAAGACCGGGGAGCTGTTTTTT.

The chain links TRBV10-3 to TRBJ1-2; unclear D gene. CDR1 is ENHRY, CDR2 SYGVKD, per germline. V gave up 4 bases and J gave up 5 bases, with 11 bases separating them. This CDR3 is built from 13 residues. The CDR3 nucleotides are TGTGCCATCAGTGTTGCGGATCAGTATGGCTACACCTTC. This sequence encodes CAISVADQYGYTF.

This clone was counted a single time. CDR3 in amino acids: CATSDPRDRGRKDGYTF. The CDR3 region has the DNA TGTGCCACCAGTGATCCTCGGGACAGGGGGCGTAAGGATGGCTACACCTTC. The chain joins TRBV24-1 to TRBJ1-2; 12 nucleotides align to TRBD1. The V gene's germline CDR1 is KGHDR and CDR2 SFDVKD. This CDR3 is 17 amino acids long. V gave up 3 bases and J gave up 6 bases; unmatched junction bases: 10.

The chain is built from TRBV29-1 and TRBJ2-1; 10 nucleotides line up with TRBD2. Germline V gives CDR1 SQVTM, CDR2 ANQGSEA. CDR3 length equals 12 residues. With 8 bases clipped from V and 7 bases from J, the junction kept 5 bases outside the gene matches. The CDR3 nucleotides are TGCAGCTCCCAGCGGGGGGGAAATGAGCAGTTCTTC. It yields the protein CSSQRGGNEQFF.

The J gene is TRBJ1-2, the V gene TRBV13, with TRBD1 identical over 9 bases. Germline V CDR1 and CDR2: PRHDT, FYEKMQ (reference sequence). The V gene end was trimmed by 6 bases and the J gene end by 8 bases; junction bases not matched to a gene: 10. CDR3 length: 14 amino acids. This CDR3 reads CASSGGQGVKGYTF. The CDR3 DNA follows: TGTGCCAGCAGTGGGGGACAGGGCGTAAAAGGCTACACCTTC.

Only one count was recorded for this clone. V is TRBV6-5 and J is TRBJ1-5; maybe TRBD1 (5 bases). The CDR3 consists of 15 residues. Per germline, CDR1 MNHEY and CDR2 SVGAGI. Trimming took off 7 bases at V and 1 base at J, with 14 bases between the two ends. Here the CDR3 DNA reads TGTGCCAGCATTCTGCTTAGGGGCAGCAATCAGCCCCAGCATTTT. Translated, it gives CASILLRGSNQPQHF.

This clone was picked up one time. J is TRBJ2-1 and V is TRBV6-4, with D perhaps matching TRBD2 (5 bases). The CDR3 is 13 residues long. CDR1 MRHNA and CDR2 SNTAGT come from the germline V gene. V lost 6 bases and J 7 bases, leaving 13 bases between the germline ends. CDR3 nucleotides: TGTGCCAGCAGCCGCGAGTTAGCGAATGAGCAGTTCTTC. Protein sequence: CASSRELANEQFF.

Here the CDR3 DNA reads TGTGCCAGTAGTCGCGAACGGGGGGGTGAAAAACTGTTTTTT. As protein: CASSRERGGEKLFF. The gene calls are TRBV19 and TRBJ1-4; tentatively, D is TRBD1 (5 bases). Germline-derived CDR1 and CDR2 are LNHDA and SQIVND (reference sequence). The ends were cut back, 5 bases at V and 7 bases at J, with 14 bases in the middle. The CDR3 length is 14 residues.

This clone has just a few counts. V usage is TRBV7-9 and J usage is TRBJ1-6, with D perhaps matching TRBD1 (5 bases). The V end was cut by 4 bases, the J end by 14 bases, with 9 bases between. This CDR3 has 11 amino acids. Germline-derived CDR1 and CDR2 are SEHNR and FQNEAQ (reference sequence). CDR3 DNA sequence: TGTGCCAGCAGCTCGGGACTAACCCTCCACTTT. This gives the protein CASSSGLTLHF.

There are a few counts of this clone. The genes are TRBV19 and TRBJ1-2; no definite D call. This CDR3 has 12 amino acids. V lost 5 bases and J 4 bases, leaving 8 bases between the germline ends. Germline V gene lookup returns CDR1 LNHDA and CDR2 SQIVND (reference sequence). The CDR3 DNA reads as TGTGCCAGTAGTTTCGGGTTCTATGGCTACACCTTC. Translated, it gives CASSFGFYGYTF.

This chain joins TRBV7-9 and TRBJ2-3; TRBD2 agrees at 9 bases. V lost 5 bases and J lost 0; bases outside the gene matches: 15. Germline CDR1 is SEHNR and CDR2 is FQNEAQ (reference sequence). This CDR3 comprises 19 residues. CDR3 DNA sequence: TGTGCCAGCAGCCCCTTAATCGAGGTAGCGGGAGCTAGCACAGATACGCAGTATTTT. It is translated as CASSPLIEVAGASTDTQYF.

The chain is built from TRBV18 and TRBJ1-3; D call uncertain. V lost 3 bases and J 1 base, leaving 10 bases between the germline ends. The CDR3 consists of 15 residues. Germline V gene data show CDR1 as KGHSH and CDR2 as LQKENI. CDR3 protein: CASSPPGESGNTIYF. The CDR3 DNA sequence: TGTGCCAGCTCACCCCCCGGTGAATCTGGAAACACCATATATTTT.

V is TRBV6-5 and J is TRBJ2-3, with 13 bases identical to TRBD2. The CDR3 has 16 amino acids. Germline CDR1 is MNHEY and CDR2 is SVGAGI. J lost 8 bases, V lost 2 bases, and 7 bases had no gene match. The CDR3 sequence: CASSYEGLAGSGTQYF. CDR3 DNA: TGTGCCAGCAGTTACGAGGGACTAGCGGGAAGTGGTACGCAGTATTTT.

The CDR3 DNA reads as TGTGCCAGCAGTTTCGGACAAGGGGACTATGGCTACACCTTC. It specifies CASSFGQGDYGYTF. This chain uses TRBV6-5 with TRBJ1-2; possibly TRBD1 for D (5 bases). CDR3 length: 14 amino acids. Germline values: CDR1 MNHEY, CDR2 SVGAGI. V was shortened by 4 bases and J by 3 bases, with 12 bases between the two germline ends.

This chain joins TRBV10-3 and TRBJ2-2, with 8 bases matching TRBD2. J lost 0 bases, V lost 6 bases, and 9 bases had no gene match. Per germline, CDR1 ENHRY and CDR2 SYGVKD. The CDR3 runs to 17 residues. For the CDR3, the DNA is TGTGCCATCAGCCTGGGGGCGGGAGGATCGAACACCGGGGAGCTGTTTTTT. It yields the protein CAISLGAGGSNTGELFF.

This sequence joins TRBV5-1 and TRBJ2-1; D unclear. This CDR3 contains 14 residues. Trimming took off 0 bases at V and 6 bases at J, with 10 bases between the two ends. Looked up from germline, CDR1 is SGHRS and CDR2 is YFSETQ. In DNA form, the CDR3 reads TGCGCCAGCAGCTTGGTGCCCGGAGTCAATGAGCAGTTCTTC. Its protein is CASSLVPGVNEQFF.

The chain recombines TRBV18 with TRBJ2-1, with TRBD2 matching 12 bases. Germline-derived CDR1 and CDR2 are KGHSH and LQKENI. V lost 4 bases to trimming and J lost 6 bases; unmatched junction nucleotides: 7. This CDR3 is 16 amino acids long. CDR3 in amino acids: CASSLLLAGGTNEQFF. The DNA for the CDR3 is TGTGCCAGCTCACTCCTACTAGCGGGAGGAACCAATGAGCAGTTCTTC.